These T cell receptor beta chains were read from a single sample in a study of T cells in Graves' hyperthyroidism and ophthalmopathy. TCRdb ran MiXCR on the multiplex PCR reads and lists one entry per CDR3 protein. The sample holds about 260,000 distinct CDR3 sequences; around 25% are singletons and the top ten take more than 25%. Material: blood. The receptors here all came from a man aged 40-49 years with Graves' hyperthyroidism that later progressed to Graves' ophthalmopathy. CDR3s include the opening cysteine and the closing phenylalanine or tryptophan. The order of the fields is J gene, D gene, V gene, clone size, CDR3 protein, CDR3 DNA. A D gene is named only where the DNA matches it firmly. Rows may omit the clone size; those that give it use once, few, many or a size class.

>TRBJ2-7|TRBD2|TRBV5-1|NA
CASSSPSSGRNEQYF
TGCGCCAGCAGCTCCCCTTCTAGCGGGAGAAACGAGCAGTACTTC
>TRBJ1-4|TRBD1|TRBV2|many
CASSTGATNEKLFF
TGTGCCAGCAGTACAGGGGCAACTAATGAAAAACTGTTTTTT
>TRBJ2-7|NA|TRBV6-5|few
CASSSQLRDRPYEQYF
TGTGCCAGCAGTTCCCAGCTTAGGGACCGCCCCTACGAGCAGTACTTC
>TRBJ2-4|NA|TRBV28|many
CASTDSGQNIQYF
TGTGCCAGCACCGATAGCGGACAAAACATTCAGTACTTC
>TRBJ1-5|NA|TRBV12-3/TRBV12-4|NA
CATSDRGLQPQHF
TGTGCCACTTCGGACCGAGGGTTACAGCCCCAGCATTTT
>TRBJ2-4|TRBD2|TRBV20-1|many
CSARSGLEYIQYF
TGCAGTGCGAGGAGCGGACTAGAATACATTCAGTACTTC
>TRBJ2-5|NA|TRBV28|many
CASSRASETQYF
TGTGCCAGCAGTCGGGCGAGCGAGACCCAGTACTTC
>TRBJ2-7|NA|TRBV6-2/TRBV6-3|many
CASSGYWGSYEQYF
TGTGCCAGCAGCGGTTACTGGGGATCCTACGAGCAGTACTTC
>TRBJ2-5|NA|TRBV6-1|NA
CASSPNIGETQYF
TGTGCCAGCAGCCCCAACATCGGGGAGACCCAGTACTTC
>TRBJ2-7|NA|TRBV5-1|many
CASSGGHYEQYF
TGCGCCAGCAGCGGAGGACATTACGAGCAGTACTTC
>TRBJ1-1|NA|TRBV7-2|NA
CASSIYSHPTEAFF
TGTGCCAGCAGCATCTACTCCCATCCCACTGAAGCTTTCTTT
>TRBJ1-1|NA|TRBV29-1|NA
CSVDSGLGTEAFF
TGCAGCGTTGATAGCGGGTTGGGCACTGAAGCTTTCTTT
>TRBJ1-1|NA|TRBV29-1|NA
CSVAKTGTEAFF
TGCAGCGTCGCTAAGACAGGCACTGAAGCTTTCTTT
>TRBJ1-5|NA|TRBV30|NA
CAWSGTANQPQHF
TGTGCCTGGTCCGGGACGGCTAATCAACCCCAGCATTTT
>TRBJ1-1|NA|TRBV7-9|many
CASSSRLEAFF
TGTGCCAGCAGCTCCCGCCTTGAAGCTTTCTTT
>TRBJ2-4|TRBD1|TRBV6-1|many
CASRDRNVAKNIQYF
TGTGCCAGCAGGGACAGGAATGTAGCCAAAAACATTCAGTACTTC
>TRBJ2-6|TRBD1|TRBV6-5|many
CASSYGDRAGANVLTF
TGTGCCAGCAGTTACGGGGACAGGGCTGGGGCCAACGTCCTGACTTTC
>TRBJ2-5|NA|TRBV4-1|many
CASSQVETGAKVQETQYF
TGCGCCAGCAGCCAAGTCGAAACGGGGGCGAAGGTCCAAGAGACCCAGTACTTC
>TRBJ2-5|TRBD2|TRBV10-2|many
CASSDTSGQETQYF
TGCGCCAGCAGTGATACTAGCGGGCAAGAGACCCAGTACTTC
>TRBJ2-5|TRBD1|TRBV10-3|few
CAISEWGQSQETQYF
TGTGCCATCAGTGAGTGGGGACAGAGCCAAGAGACCCAGTACTTC
>TRBJ1-2|NA|TRBV12-3/TRBV12-4|NA
CASSLAVGQPNNNYGYTF
TGTGCCAGCAGTTTAGCGGTAGGACAGCCCAACAATAACTATGGCTACACCTTC
>TRBJ1-5|NA|TRBV7-2|once
CASSSQGHQPQHF
TGTGCCAGCAGTTCTCAGGGCCATCAGCCCCAGCATTTT
>TRBJ1-1|NA|TRBV13|many
CASSRGGQSTEAFF
TGTGCCAGCAGCAGAGGTGGCCAGTCAACTGAAGCTTTCTTT
>TRBJ2-7|TRBD2|TRBV6-1|NA
CASRSGLPPYEQYF
TGTGCCAGCAGGTCGGGACTACCGCCCTACGAGCAGTACTTC
>TRBJ1-2|NA|TRBV3-1|many
CASSQELGRGVDGYTF
TGTGCCAGCAGCCAAGAATTGGGCCGGGGGGTCGATGGCTACACCTTC
>TRBJ2-5|TRBD2|TRBV6-2/TRBV6-3|NA
CASIRGASGREETQYF
TGTGCCAGCATCCGAGGGGCTAGCGGGAGGGAAGAGACCCAGTACTTC
>TRBJ2-7|NA|TRBV28|many
CASSFRGWRGSYEQYF
TGTGCCAGCAGTTTCAGAGGGTGGAGGGGATCCTACGAGCAGTACTTC
>TRBJ2-7|NA|TRBV28|few
CASSPAGTSYEQYF
TGTGCCAGCAGCCCAGCCGGGACCTCCTACGAGCAGTACTTC
>TRBJ1-5|NA|TRBV27|many
CASRGTTGINQPQHF
TGTGCCAGCAGAGGCACAACAGGGATCAATCAGCCCCAGCATTTT
>TRBJ1-2|TRBD1|TRBV6-5|once
CASSYQGQDYGYTF
TGTGCCAGCAGTTACCAGGGACAGGACTATGGCTACACCTTC
>TRBJ2-7|NA|TRBV6-5|many
CASRFISGGKTGEQYF
TGTGCCAGCAGATTTATTAGCGGTGGTAAGACTGGGGAGCAGTACTTC
>TRBJ2-5|TRBD2|TRBV3-1|many
CASSRGLAGAETQYF
TGTGCCAGCAGCCGCGGACTAGCGGGAGCAGAGACCCAGTACTTC
>TRBJ2-5|TRBD2|TRBV12-3/TRBV12-4|many
CASSLAGKETQYF
TGTGCCAGCAGTCTAGCGGGAAAAGAGACCCAGTACTTC
>TRBJ1-5|NA|TRBV12-3/TRBV12-4|many
CASSRGGGSNQPQHF
TGTGCCAGCAGTCGAGGCGGGGGGAGCAATCAGCCCCAGCATTTT
>TRBJ2-2|TRBD2|TRBV15|NA
CATSIPPGLAGVVGELFF
TGTGCCACCAGCATACCGCCGGGACTAGCGGGAGTCGTTGGGGAGCTGTTTTTT
>TRBJ2-2|NA|TRBV4-2|many
CASSRRTRSAGELFF
TGTGCCAGCAGCCGCCGTACTAGAAGCGCCGGGGAGCTGTTTTTT
>TRBJ1-2|NA|TRBV7-6|many
CASSRRTSYGYTF
TGTGCCAGCAGCCGTAGGACGTCCTATGGCTACACCTTC
>TRBJ1-5|NA|TRBV19|many
CASSPDLGFNQPQHF
TGTGCCAGTAGTCCCGACCTTGGTTTCAATCAGCCCCAGCATTTT
>TRBJ1-2|NA|TRBV6-5|many
CASTDGDGYTF
TGTGCCAGCACGGACGGAGATGGCTACACCTTC
>TRBJ1-2|NA|TRBV6-1|NA
CASSLSKGANYGYTF
TGTGCCAGCAGCCTCTCTAAAGGAGCTAACTATGGCTACACCTTC
>TRBJ1-5|NA|TRBV6-1|few
CASSEETRQPQHF
TGTGCCAGCAGTGAAGAGACTAGGCAGCCCCAGCATTTT